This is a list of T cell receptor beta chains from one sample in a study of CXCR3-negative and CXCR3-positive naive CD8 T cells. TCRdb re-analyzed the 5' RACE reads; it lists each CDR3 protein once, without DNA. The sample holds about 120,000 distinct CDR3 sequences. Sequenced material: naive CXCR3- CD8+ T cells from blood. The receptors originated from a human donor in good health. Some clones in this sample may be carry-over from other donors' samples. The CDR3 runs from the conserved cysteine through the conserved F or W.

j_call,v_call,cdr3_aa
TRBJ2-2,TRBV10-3,CDISAGTGLTGELFF
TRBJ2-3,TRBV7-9,CASSRLAGAPPDTQYF
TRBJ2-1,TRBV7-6,CASSPLGGGGTYNEQFF
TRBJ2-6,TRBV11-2,CASSLGAGANVLTF
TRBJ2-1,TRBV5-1,CASSLEAPSYNEQFF
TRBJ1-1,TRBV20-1,CSAWLAGPTEAFF
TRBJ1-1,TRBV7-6,CASSAGDRSGPEAFF
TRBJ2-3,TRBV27,CASSWSGGGAGDTQYF
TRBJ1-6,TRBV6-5,CASSPGYNSPLHF
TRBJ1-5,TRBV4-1,CASSPGTFSNQPQHF
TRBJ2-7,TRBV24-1,CATSDPPSYEQYF
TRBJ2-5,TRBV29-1,CSAPGTHQETQYF
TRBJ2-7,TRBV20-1,CSARGVGVVAGPSHQYEQYF
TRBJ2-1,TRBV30,CAWSLGGPGGNEQFF
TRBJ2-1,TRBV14,CASSQPRGRVNNEQFF
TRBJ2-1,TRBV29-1,CSVNSLGYNEQFF
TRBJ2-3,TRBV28,CASSGALAGPTDTQYF
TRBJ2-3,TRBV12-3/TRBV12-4,CASSLPGAATDTQYF
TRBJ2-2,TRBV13,CASSSAAGELFF
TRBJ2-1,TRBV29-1,CSVEEVWSEGYNEQFF